This TCR beta chain was sequenced for a study of blood T cell repertoires in COVID-19. Trimming stripped 1 base from V and 2 bases from J, with 11 bases between. CDR3 length: 16 residues. Germline V gene lookup returns CDR1 MGHRA and CDR2 YSYEKL. Only one count was recorded for this clone. Clones were sequenced by immunoSEQ multiplex PCR, and TCRdb holds only the in-frame ones, with some missing. The table lists 200,000 to 250,000 clones, over 75% of them singletons, with approximately 4.6% in the top ten. Material for sequencing was PBMCs or T cells enriched from blood (not recorded which). J is TRBJ1-4 and V is TRBV4-1; TRBD1 is a possible D gene (6 bases). This clonotype originated in a man in his thirties or forties with acute COVID-19. For the CDR3, the DNA is TGCGCCAGCAGCCAAGGCAGGGGCAGGACTAATGAAAAACTGTTTTTT. It encodes CASSQGRGRTNEKLFF.